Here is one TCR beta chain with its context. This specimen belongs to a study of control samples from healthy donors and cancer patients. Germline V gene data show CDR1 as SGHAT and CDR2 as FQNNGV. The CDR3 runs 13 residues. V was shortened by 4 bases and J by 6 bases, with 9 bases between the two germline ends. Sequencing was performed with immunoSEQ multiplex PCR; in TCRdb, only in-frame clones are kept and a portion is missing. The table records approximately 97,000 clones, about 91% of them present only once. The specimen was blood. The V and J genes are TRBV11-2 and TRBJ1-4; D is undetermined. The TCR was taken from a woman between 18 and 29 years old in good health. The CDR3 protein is CASSSPWYEKLFF. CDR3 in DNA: TGTGCCAGCAGCTCCCCTTGGTATGAAAAACTGTTTTTT.